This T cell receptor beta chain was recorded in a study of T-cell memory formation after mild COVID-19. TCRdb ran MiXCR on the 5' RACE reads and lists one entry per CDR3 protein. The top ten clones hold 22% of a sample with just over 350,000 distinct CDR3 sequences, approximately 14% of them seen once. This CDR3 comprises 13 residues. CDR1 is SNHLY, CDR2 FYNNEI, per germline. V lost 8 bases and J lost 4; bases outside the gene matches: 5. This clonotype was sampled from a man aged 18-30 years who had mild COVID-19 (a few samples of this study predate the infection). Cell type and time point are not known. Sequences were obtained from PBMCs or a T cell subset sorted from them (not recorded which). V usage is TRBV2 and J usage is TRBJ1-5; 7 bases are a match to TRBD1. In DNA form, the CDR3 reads TGTGCCAGCGGGGACAGCCTTAATCAGCCCCAGCATTTT. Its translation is CASGDSLNQPQHF.